The 13 T cell receptor beta chains reported below all come from one sample, sequenced in a study of T cells in Graves' hyperthyroidism and ophthalmopathy. TCR beta CDR3 region amplification was performed from RNA transcripts. The primer set for the first-round RT-PCR of the TCR CDR3 was HTBI. TCRdb called the multiplex PCR reads again in MiXCR, with one record for every CDR3 protein. The profile shows some 800,000 distinct CDR3 sequences, around 38% of them singletons. Material: blood. Receptor source: a man aged 18 to 35 with Graves' hyperthyroidism.

Turning to this clonotype: A much larger clone sits a single nucleotide away, making a read error possible. V and J are TRBV5-4 and TRBJ1-5, with 10 nucleotides matching TRBD1. The CDR3 spans 16 residues. CDR1 SGHNT and CDR2 YYREEE come from the germline V gene (reference sequence). The junction had 10 bases not matched to a gene; V was cut back by 4 bases and J by 6 bases. CDR3: CASSVGDRGQGQPQHF. The DNA of the CDR3 is TGTGCCAGCAGCGTGGGGGACAGGGGACAGGGTCAGCCCCAGCATTTT.

The sample holds many counts of this clonotype. Sequence at one end of the junction differs from germline and may be a read error. V gene TRBV2 combines with J gene TRBJ1-5; D remains ambiguous. Germline CDR1 reads SNHLY; CDR2 reads FYNNEI. The CDR3 runs to 13 residues. The CDR3 DNA is TGTGCCAGCAGTCAAGCCGGTGGAAAGCCCCAGCATTTT. Translating gives CASSQAGGKPQHF.

V is TRBV29-1 and J is TRBJ2-7; possible D gene TRBD1, 6 bases. Germline V lookup: CDR1 SQVTM, CDR2 ANQGSEA. Trimming cost V 1 base and J 6 bases, with 16 bases left between them. The CDR3 is 14 residues long. The CDR3 nucleotides are TGCAGCGTTGAAGTTAGGGGGAAGGCGAGCGAGCAGTACTTC. Its protein is CSVEVRGKASEQYF.

This clonotype came up many times. The chain carries TRBV29-1 and TRBJ2-5, with D perhaps matching TRBD1 (6 bases). This CDR3 has 12 residues. V was shortened by 7 bases and J by 5 bases, with 14 bases between the two germline ends. Germline lookup yields CDR1 SQVTM and CDR2 ANQGSEA. Here the CDR3 reads CSGSWGPETQYF. The DNA of the CDR3 is TGCAGCGGGTCGTGGGGGCCTGAGACCCAGTACTTC.

This clonotype was picked up a small number of times. The chain couples TRBV20-1 to TRBJ1-1, with D perhaps matching TRBD1 (5 bases). V was clipped by 2 bases and J by 4 bases, with 8 bases between them. The germline V gene encodes CDR1 DFQATT and CDR2 SNEGSKA (reference sequence). There are 12 residues in the CDR3. CDR3 nucleotide sequence: TGCAGTGCTAGACAGGGCCCCACTGAAGCTTTCTTT. This codes for CSARQGPTEAFF.

This clonotype was seen a handful of times. This chain connects TRBV7-9 to TRBJ2-2; D is unclear. The CDR3 covers 13 residues. CDR1 and CDR2 from the germline V gene are SEHNR and FQNEAQ (reference sequence). V shed 1 base and J shed 7 bases, with 7 bases lying between them. In nucleotides, the CDR3 is TGTGCCAGCAGCTTAGTAACTAACGGGGAGCTGTTTTTT. It encodes CASSLVTNGELFF.

The rearrangement links TRBV7-9 to TRBJ2-7; D not certain. CDR1 is SEHNR and CDR2 is FQNEAQ in the germline V gene (reference sequence). CDR3 length: 12 amino acids. The V and J ends lost 6 bases and 1 base respectively, with 7 bases between them. Written as DNA, the CDR3 is TGTGCCAGCAGTCAGATTTCCTACGAGCAGTACTTC. As protein: CASSQISYEQYF.

The CDR3 DNA reads as TGTGCCAGCAGTCCTGTGGGTTGGGAGAATGAAAAACTGTTTTTT. Residues: CASSPVGWENEKLFF. The rearrangement links TRBV27 to TRBJ1-4; D not certain. Trimming stripped 5 bases from V and 5 bases from J, with 15 bases between. Germline loops: CDR1 MNHEY, CDR2 SMNVEV (reference sequence). CDR3 length: 15 residues.

The sample holds a few counts of this clonotype. The rearrangement uses TRBV20-1 and TRBJ2-7, with D perhaps matching TRBD2 (6 bases). The CDR3 covers 14 residues. Germline assignment: CDR1 DFQATT and CDR2 SNEGSKA (reference sequence). Trimming cost V 6 bases and J 0 bases, with 15 bases left between them. CDR3: CSARRVQSSYEQYF. CDR3 DNA sequence: TGCAGTGCACGGAGGGTCCAGAGCTCCTACGAGCAGTACTTC.

The chain couples TRBV7-9 to TRBJ2-5, with a possible D match to TRBD2 (5 bases). V lost 1 base and J 3 bases, leaving 15 bases between the germline ends. The length of the CDR3 is 16 residues. CDR1 is SEHNR and CDR2 is FQNEAQ in the germline V gene (reference sequence). CDR3 loop: CASSLGRRWDEETQYF. The CDR3 nucleotides read TGTGCCAGCAGCTTAGGGAGGCGGTGGGATGAAGAGACCCAGTACTTC.

This rearrangement joins TRBV7-3 to TRBJ1-1, with 10 bases fitting TRBD1. Per germline, CDR1 SGHTA and CDR2 FQGTGA. The CDR3 length is 14 residues. J gave up 10 bases and V 7 bases, and 12 bases lay outside the gene matches. CDR3: CASKTSGTGDLAFF. CDR3 sequence (DNA): TGTGCCAGCAAGACCTCCGGGACAGGGGACTTAGCTTTCTTT.

This clonotype was recorded a few times. This chain joins TRBV4-2 and TRBJ2-5; D is uncertain. V was trimmed by 0 bases and J by 7 bases, leaving 9 bases between them. The CDR3 consists of 13 residues. Germline V gene data show CDR1 as LGHNA and CDR2 as YNFKEQ. The chain's CDR3 is CASSQEAWGTQYF. CDR3 nucleotide sequence: TGTGCCAGCAGCCAAGAAGCTTGGGGGACCCAGTACTTC.

This chain's CDR3 is CASSLDPLGTYEQYF. The CDR3 DNA reads TGTGCCAGCAGCCTCGACCCCCTGGGTACCTACGAGCAGTACTTC. The chain joins TRBV7-9 to TRBJ2-7; D is uncertain. The CDR3 is made up of 15 amino acids. V dropped 5 bases and J dropped 2 bases, with 16 bases sitting between them. Germline CDR1 reads SEHNR; CDR2 reads FQNEAQ (reference sequence).